This T cell receptor (beta chain) was profiled in a study of blood T cell repertoires in COVID-19. Study summary: Samples representing acute and convalescent COVID-19 were sourced from the United States, Italy and Spain. The analysed material was cDNA or gDNA that came from T cells, B-cell-depleted T cells, or PBMCs.

Seattle patients were enrolled while actively infected and followed longitudinally. CDR3 length: 16 residues. Germline-derived CDR1 and CDR2 are SGHDT and YYEEEE. In the original workflow: Amplified reference gene primers provided the basis for estimating nucleated cell counts. Clones were read by immunoSEQ multiplex PCR, and TCRdb kept only the in-frame ones, dropping some. Clonal size and the V and J genes are those of that table, whereas D and trimming came from the DNA. The sample records around 110,000 clones, roughly four fifths being singletons. Comments on this clone: Its ends do not fully match the called genes, so a read error is possible.

The rearrangement joins TRBV5-6 to TRBJ1-5; D gene uncertain. This sequence originates from an elderly man with COVID-19, enrolled during active disease. Sequenced input: peripheral blood. CDR3 coding DNA: TGTGCCAGCAGCTTGGGGGGTAGGAGTAGCGATCAGCCCCAGCATTTT. Protein product: CASSLGGRSSDQPQHF. Full variable domain (missing parts from reference TRBV5-6 and TRBJ1-5): DAGVTQSPTHLIKTRGQQVTLRCSPKSGHDTVSWYQQALGQGPQFIFQYYEEEERQRGNFPDRFSGHQFPNYSSELNVNALLLGDSALYLCASSLGGRSSDQPQHFGDGTRLSIL.